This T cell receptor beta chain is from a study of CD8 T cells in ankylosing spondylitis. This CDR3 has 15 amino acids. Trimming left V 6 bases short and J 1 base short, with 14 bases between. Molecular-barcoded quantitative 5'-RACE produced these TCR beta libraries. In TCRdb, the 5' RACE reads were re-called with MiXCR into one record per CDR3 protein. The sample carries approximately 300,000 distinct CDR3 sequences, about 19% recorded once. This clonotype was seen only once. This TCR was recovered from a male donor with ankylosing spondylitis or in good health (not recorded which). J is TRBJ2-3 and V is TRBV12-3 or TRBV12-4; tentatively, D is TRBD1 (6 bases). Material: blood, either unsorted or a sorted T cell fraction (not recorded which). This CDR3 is CASRKQGRGTDTQYF. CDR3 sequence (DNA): TGTGCCAGCAGGAAACAGGGCAGGGGCACAGATACGCAGTATTTT.